This T cell receptor beta chain was obtained from a study of blood T cell repertoires in COVID-19. Study overall: Both acute and convalescent COVID-19 samples were obtained from the United States, Italy and Spain. Sample material is recorded as cDNA or gDNA derived from T cells, B-cell-depleted T cells, or PBMCs.

CDR1 and CDR2 from the germline V gene are MNHEY and SMNVEV (reference sequence). The CDR3 is 16 residues long. V was clipped by 3 bases and J by 8 bases, with 19 bases between them. TCRdb's table, derived via immunoSEQ multiplex PCR, lists solely in-frame clones and lacks some. The table has about 250,000 clones, more than 65% seen once. The TCR was taken from a man aged 45-60 years with active or convalescent COVID-19. Sequenced sample: peripheral blood. The chain uses TRBV27 and TRBJ1-4; no clear D. The CDR3 nucleotides read TGTGCCAGCAGTTTTACCCTCTCGCGCGGGAGGGAAAAACTGTTTTTT. Translated, it gives CASSFTLSRGREKLFF.